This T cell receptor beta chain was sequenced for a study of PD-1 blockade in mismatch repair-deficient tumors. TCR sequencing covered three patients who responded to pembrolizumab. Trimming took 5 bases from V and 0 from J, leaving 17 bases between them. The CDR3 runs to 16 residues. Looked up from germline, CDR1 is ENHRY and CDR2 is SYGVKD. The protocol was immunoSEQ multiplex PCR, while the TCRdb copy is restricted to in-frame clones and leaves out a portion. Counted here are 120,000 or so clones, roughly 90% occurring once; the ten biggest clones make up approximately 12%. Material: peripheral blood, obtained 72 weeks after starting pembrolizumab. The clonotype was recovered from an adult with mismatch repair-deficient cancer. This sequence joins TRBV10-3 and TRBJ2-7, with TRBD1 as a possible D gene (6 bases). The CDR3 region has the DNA TGTGCCATCAGTTCGCCGGGACAAAGGAGCTCCTACGAGCAGTACTTC. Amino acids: CAISSPGQRSSYEQYF.